The TCR beta chain under discussion was sequenced for a study of T cell responses to AZD1222 COVID-19 vaccine. Study results and limitations: Baseline antibody screening turned up just a handful of seropositive AZD1222 recipients. Nearly half of spike-specific TCRs reportedly go after variant regions that carry no mutations. Mostly white British, mostly female donors; authors suggested clonal diversity may be underestimated.

TCRdb keeps only in-frame clones here, not all; method: immunoSEQ multiplex PCR. The profile shows 90,000 to 120,000 clones, 75% to 90% of them singletons. Regarding this clone: Its antigen is not identified.

The TCR was taken from an adult in good health. Sequencing was performed on peripheral blood, taken on day 0 of AZD1222 vaccination.

The CDR3 nucleotides are TGTGCCAGCTCACCAGTGGGGGATCGACAGGGACGCGAGCAGTACTTC. Translating it yields CASSPVGDRQGREQYF. The chain has TRBV18 and TRBJ2-7; 7 bases are a match to TRBD1. There are 16 residues in the CDR3. Per the germline V gene, CDR1 is KGHSH and CDR2 is LQKENI. Unmatched junction bases numbered 13, after V lost 2 bases and J lost 6 bases.